These 13 T cell receptor beta chains came from one sample sequenced in a study of cytomegalovirus exposure and HLA in healthy donors. The PCR contained 60 Vbeta and 13 Jbeta primers. Repertoires were generated with immunoSEQ multiplex PCR, while TCRdb's copy carries only in-frame clones and drops some. Here the sample spans 110,000 to 150,000 clones, approximately 80% being singletons. The source material was PBMCs. These receptors came from a woman aged 18-29 years in good health and CMV-seropositive.

This chain joins TRBV7-6 and TRBJ2-7; tentative D call: TRBD2 (6 bases). CDR1 and CDR2 from the germline V gene are SGHVS and FNYEAQ. The V end was cut by 4 bases, the J end by 5 bases, with 12 bases between. The CDR3 runs 13 residues. As DNA, the CDR3 is TGTGCCAGCAGCTCGACTAGTACCCACGAGCAGTACTTC. As protein: CASSSTSTHEQYF.

The rearrangement links TRBV6-1 to TRBJ1-1; maybe TRBD1 (6 bases). Trimming pared 8 bases from V and 2 bases from J, leaving 9 bases between. Germline V gives CDR1 MNHNS, CDR2 SASEGT. The CDR3 runs to 12 residues. The CDR3, as DNA: TGTGCCAGCTACAGGGCCAACACTGAAGCTTTCTTT. Protein product: CASYRANTEAFF.

This clone was detected a few times. This chain uses TRBV11-2 with TRBJ2-7, with a possible D match to TRBD1 (6 bases). Per germline, CDR1 SGHAT and CDR2 FQNNGV. The CDR3 runs to 14 residues. Trimming cost V 5 bases and J 1 base, with 12 bases left between them. The CDR3 nucleotides are TGTGCCAGCAGCCAATGGGACACTTCCTACGAGCAGTACTTC. Translation: CASSQWDTSYEQYF.

V is TRBV7-2 and J is TRBJ2-7; possibly TRBD1 for D (6 bases). The V and J ends lost 7 bases and 3 bases respectively, with 13 bases between them. Germline V gene data show CDR1 as SGHTA and CDR2 as FQGNSA. This CDR3 spans 13 amino acids. The CDR3 here is CASTRQANYEQYF. CDR3 sequence (DNA): TGTGCCAGCACTAGACAGGCCAACTACGAGCAGTACTTC.

Remarks on this clone: In the same sample, other DNA sequences code for this CDR3. The chain carries TRBV5-1 and TRBJ1-6; the match to TRBD1 covers 8 bases. CDR1 is SGHRS and CDR2 is YFSETQ in the germline V gene. V gave up 4 bases and J gave up 7 bases; unmatched junction bases: 7. This CDR3 is 15 amino acids long. CDR3 region: CASSHSGQGNSPLHF. DNA of the CDR3: TGCGCCAGCAGCCATAGCGGACAGGGCAATTCACCCCTCCACTTT. The whole variable domain, filled in from reference TRBV5-1 and TRBJ1-6, reads KAGVTQTPRYLIKTRGQQVTLSCSPISGHRSVSWYQQTPGQGLQFLFEYFSETQRNKGNFPGRFSGRQFSNSRSEMNVSTLELGDSALYLCASSHSGQGNSPLHFGNGTRLTVT.

The chain uses TRBV11-2 and TRBJ2-2, with D possibly being TRBD2 (7 bases). CDR1 SGHAT and CDR2 FQNNGV come from the germline V gene. The CDR3 has 16 amino acids. V lost 5 bases and J lost 4, with 17 bases in between. CDR3: CASSQRGGVPTGELFF. In DNA form, the CDR3 reads TGTGCCAGCAGCCAAAGGGGGGGGGTGCCCACCGGGGAGCTGTTTTTT.

The CDR3 DNA is TGTGCCATCAAGTCAGGGGAGAACTATGGCTACACCTTC. Amino acids: CAIKSGENYGYTF. V usage is TRBV10-3 and J usage is TRBJ1-2; the D gene is possibly TRBD1 (6 bases). From germline, CDR1 is ENHRY and CDR2 SYGVKD. The CDR3 has 13 amino acids. The V and J ends lost 7 bases and 2 bases respectively, with 11 bases between them.

The chain couples TRBV30 to TRBJ1-1, with D maybe TRBD1 (6 bases). The V gene's germline CDR1 is GTSNPN and CDR2 SVGIG (reference sequence). V lost 0 bases to trimming and J lost 4 bases, with 15 bases between them. CDR3 length: 15 amino acids. CDR3 protein: CAWSVLDRRSTEAFF. The CDR3 DNA is TGTGCCTGGAGTGTACTTGACAGGAGAAGCACTGAAGCTTTCTTT. Based on the CDR3 plus reference TRBV30 and TRBJ1-1, the full variable domain is SQTIHQWPATLVQPVGSPLSLECTVEGTSNPNLYWYRQAAGRGLQLLFYSVGIGQISSEVPQNLSASRPQDRQFILSSKKLLLSDSGFYLCAWSVLDRRSTEAFFGQGTRLTVV.

The chain couples TRBV18 to TRBJ2-1, with D tentatively TRBD2 (6 bases). The CDR3 spans 13 residues. Germline V CDR1 and CDR2: KGHSH, LQKENI. The ends were cut back, 3 bases at V and 5 bases at J, with 8 bases in the middle. The CDR3 DNA follows: TGTGCCAGCTCACCGACTAGGAACAATGAGCAGTTCTTC. Protein: CASSPTRNNEQFF.

The chain has TRBV18 and TRBJ2-7; 8 bases agree with TRBD1. Germline lookup yields CDR1 KGHSH and CDR2 LQKENI. The length of the CDR3 is 16 residues. Germline trimming cut 3 bases from V and 5 bases from J; bases unmatched to any gene: 12. CDR3 region: CASSPSGGTGFNEQYF. CDR3 nucleotide sequence: TGTGCCAGCTCACCGAGTGGGGGGACAGGATTTAACGAGCAGTACTTC.

This chain connects TRBV11-2 to TRBJ2-3; no reliable D call. The CDR3 covers 15 residues. V was cut by 5 bases and J by 3 bases, with 15 bases left in between. Germline V gene lookup returns CDR1 SGHAT and CDR2 FQNNGV. This CDR3 reads CASSTATQVTDTQYF. Here the CDR3 DNA reads TGTGCCAGCAGCACCGCCACCCAGGTAACAGATACGCAGTATTTT.

This chain joins TRBV4-1 and TRBJ2-1; 9 nucleotides agree with TRBD1. The V gene end was trimmed by 1 base and the J gene end by 2 bases; junction bases not matched to a gene: 9. Germline CDR1 reads MGHRA; CDR2 reads YSYEKL. The CDR3 consists of 18 residues. The CDR3 spells CASSQAPTGTGPYNEQFF. The CDR3 DNA is TGCGCCAGCAGCCAAGCCCCGACCGGGACAGGGCCCTACAATGAGCAGTTCTTC.

The rearrangement joins TRBV4-3 to TRBJ1-3; D not certain. This CDR3 comprises 16 residues. V lost 0 bases and J lost 0, with 9 bases in between. CDR1 is LGHNA and CDR2 is YSLEER in the germline V gene. CDR3 DNA: TGCGCCAGCAGCCAAGATGGCGGAGTCTCTGGAAACACCATATATTTT. The encoded protein is CASSQDGGVSGNTIYF.